One and the same sample provided the 22 T cell receptor beta chains below, sequenced in a study of T cell responses to AZD1222 COVID-19 vaccine (dated by TCRdb to the early 2020s). The sample's time point label, decoded: baseline before first vaccination. The protocol used for the library was the immunoSEQ multiplex PCR assay. Here the immuneACCESS table is served through TCRdb, limited to in-frame sequences with V and J called. Missing clones are a known gap in these copies; in checked studies unresolved V genes cover under half, and the rest lacks a known reason. Here the sample has over 100,000 clones; 90% to 95% occur a single time. Approximately 1.8% of the sample is held by the ten biggest clonotypes. Material: peripheral blood, obtained on day 0 of AZD1222 vaccination. These receptors came from an adult in good health.

J is TRBJ1-2 and V is TRBV3-1 (or the pseudogene TRBV3-2); TRBD1 matches at 8 bases. The CDR3 contains 14 residues. Looked up from germline, CDR1 is LGHDT and CDR2 is YNNKEL (reference sequence). After removal of 4 bases from V and 0 bases from J, the junction contained 1 base not matched to a gene. CDR3: CASSPTGANYGYTF. In nucleotides, the CDR3 is TGTGCCAGCAGCCCGACAGGGGCTAACTATGGCTACACCTTC.

The chain uses TRBV6-5 and TRBJ2-3; 7 bases map to TRBD2. The CDR3 extends over 14 amino acids. Germline V gene lookup returns CDR1 MNHEY and CDR2 SVGAGI. Losses at the gene ends were 0 bases for V and 6 bases for J; bases not matched to a gene: 3. Here the CDR3 reads CASSYSGGKDTQYF. The CDR3 region has the DNA TGTGCCAGCAGTTACTCGGGGGGGAAGGATACGCAGTATTTT.

This clone was observed once. This chain connects TRBV7-3 to TRBJ2-7, with 11 bases fitting TRBD1. With 5 bases clipped from V and 2 bases from J, the junction kept 5 bases outside the gene matches. In germline, CDR1 is SGHTA, CDR2 FQGTGA. The CDR3 has 15 residues. The CDR3 nucleotides are TGTGCCAGCAGCCCGGACAGGGGGCCCACCTACGAGCAGTACTTC. Translated, it gives CASSPDRGPTYEQYF.

The sample holds one count of this clone. The V gene is TRBV25-1, the J gene TRBJ2-3, with D unclear. In germline, CDR1 is MGHDK, CDR2 SYGVNS. The CDR3 extends over 14 amino acids. V shed 3 bases and J shed 9 bases, with 16 bases lying between them. The CDR3 protein is CASSDLGSQNTQYF. For the CDR3, the DNA is TGTGCCAGCAGTGATTTGGGAAGCCAGAACACGCAGTATTTT.

The V gene is TRBV7-2, the J gene TRBJ2-7, with a possible D match to TRBD1 (5 bases). Trimming left V 6 bases short and J 6 bases short, with 21 bases between. The CDR3 has 15 residues. Germline V gene data show CDR1 as SGHTA and CDR2 as FQGNSA. In DNA, the CDR3 is TGTGCCAGCAGTCTACGGCCTCAGGGTCAAAGCGAGCAGTACTTC. This encodes CASSLRPQGQSEQYF.

The chain is built from TRBV7-8 and TRBJ1-1; no clear D. From germline, CDR1 is SGHVS and CDR2 FQNEAQ. CDR3 length: 12 residues. V lost 5 bases, J lost 5 bases, and 9 bases lay in between. The CDR3 DNA is TGTGCCAGCAGCCCCGGGGTTACTGAAGCTTTCTTT. The encoded protein is CASSPGVTEAFF.

The chain is built from TRBV27 and TRBJ1-1; no definite D call. This CDR3 has 14 amino acids. V was pared by 3 bases and J by 4 bases, with 12 bases between. Germline values: CDR1 MNHEY, CDR2 SMNVEV (reference sequence). The CDR3 DNA reads TGTGCCAGCAGTTTTTCAGGTAGTGGCACTGAAGCTTTCTTT. It codes for CASSFSGSGTEAFF.

This chain uses TRBV7-3 with TRBJ2-6; D possibly uses TRBD1 or TRBD2 (6 bases each). Germline CDR1 and CDR2: SGHTA and FQGTGA. The CDR3 consists of 15 residues. The ends were cut back, 5 bases at V and 5 bases at J, with 13 bases in the middle. The CDR3 protein is CASSTGTPRANVLTF. For the CDR3, the DNA is TGTGCCAGCAGCACAGGGACTCCTCGGGCCAACGTCCTGACTTTC.

The V call is TRBV14, the J call TRBJ1-2; D remains ambiguous. With 0 bases removed from V and 4 bases from J, the gap between germline ends came to 9 bases. The CDR3 sequence is 14 residues long. Germline V CDR1 and CDR2: SGHDN, FVKESK. Here the CDR3 reads CASSQDVVSYGYTF. CDR3 nucleotides: TGTGCCAGCAGCCAAGATGTAGTAAGCTATGGCTACACCTTC.

This chain joins TRBV5-6 and TRBJ2-2; D tentatively fits TRBD1 or TRBD2 (5 bases each). The length of the CDR3 is 14 residues. Germline-derived CDR1 and CDR2 are SGHDT and YYEEEE. Trimming took 4 bases from V and 8 from J, leaving 15 bases between them. The CDR3 DNA reads as TGTGCCAGCAGCGAGGGTCCGGGGACGGGGGAGCTGTTTTTT. The encoded protein is CASSEGPGTGELFF.

The chain carries TRBV4-2 and TRBJ1-2; no clear D. Trimming took 2 bases from V and 3 from J, leaving 10 bases between them. There are 14 residues in the CDR3. Germline V gives CDR1 LGHNA, CDR2 YNFKEQ. The CDR3 here is CASSQMDRYYGYTF. CDR3 in DNA: TGTGCCAGCAGCCAAATGGACCGGTACTATGGCTACACCTTC.

The chain has TRBV30 and TRBJ2-3; 8 nucleotides line up with TRBD2. The germline V gene encodes CDR1 GTSNPN and CDR2 SVGIG (reference sequence). CDR3 length: 14 amino acids. Losses at the gene ends were 2 bases for V and 6 bases for J; bases not matched to a gene: 7. The CDR3 is CAWSRGGSGDTQYF. The CDR3 DNA reads TGTGCCTGGAGTCGGGGGGGATCAGGGGATACGCAGTATTTT.

The gene calls are TRBV18 and TRBJ1-2, with no clear D. Trimming removed 0 bases from V and 6 bases from J, with 14 bases in between. CDR3 length: 15 residues. Germline CDR1 is KGHSH and CDR2 is LQKENI. For the CDR3, the DNA is TGTGCCAGCTCACCACCGTTGGGGTGGCGGGATGGCTACACCTTC. Encoded protein: CASSPPLGWRDGYTF.

The chain uses TRBV4-3 and TRBJ1-4, with D possibly matching TRBD1 (5 bases). The germline V gene has CDR1 LGHNA and CDR2 YSLEER. CDR3 size: 15 residues. Trimming stripped 3 bases from V and 8 bases from J, with 16 bases between. The CDR3 region has the DNA TGCGCCAGCAGCCAGAGAGGGGACGGAGCAGAAAAACTGTTTTTT. Translating gives CASSQRGDGAEKLFF.

The chain has TRBV4-2 and TRBJ2-2, with 8 bases that match TRBD2. This CDR3 has 16 amino acids. CDR1 is LGHNA and CDR2 is YNFKEQ in the germline V gene. Germline trimming cut 0 bases from V and 6 bases from J; bases unmatched to any gene: 6. The CDR3, as DNA: TGTGCCAGCAGCCAAGAGGGAGCGGGAGAGCCCGGGGAGCTGTTTTTT. This sequence encodes CASSQEGAGEPGELFF.

The chain carries TRBV10-3 and TRBJ2-5, with D unclear. CDR3 length: 12 amino acids. Germline loops: CDR1 ENHRY, CDR2 SYGVKD. The V end lost 0 bases, the J end lost 5 bases, and 4 bases lay between the germline ends. DNA for the CDR3: TGTGCCATCAGTGAGTCGTCGGAGACCCAGTACTTC. The encoded protein is CAISESSETQYF.

The chain links TRBV5-4 to TRBJ2-3; no reliable D call. From germline, CDR1 is SGHNT and CDR2 YYREEE (reference sequence). CDR3 length: 17 residues. Trimming took off 4 bases at V and 0 bases at J, with 18 bases between the two ends. The CDR3 DNA sequence: TGTGCCAGCAGCCCGCTTAGACGGAGCACTAGCACAGATACGCAGTATTTT. Residues: CASSPLRRSTSTDTQYF.

This chain uses TRBV30 with TRBJ1-6; D gene unclear. CDR1 is GTSNPN and CDR2 is SVGIG in the germline V gene (reference sequence). Trimming stripped 5 bases from V and 4 bases from J, with 3 bases between. The CDR3 covers 11 residues. CDR3 DNA: TGTGCCTGGGGGTATAATTCACCCCTCCACTTT. Translating it yields CAWGYNSPLHF.

The chain uses TRBV4-1 and TRBJ2-5; D call uncertain. The V end was cut by 0 bases, the J end by 5 bases, with 13 bases between. Germline-derived CDR1 and CDR2 are MGHRA and YSYEKL. This CDR3 spans 15 amino acids. The CDR3 DNA is TGCGCCAGCAGCCAAGAGACCGGTGATCCCGAGACCCAGTACTTC. Translated: CASSQETGDPETQYF.

The V and J genes are TRBV19 and TRBJ1-1; no definite D call. Germline lookup yields CDR1 LNHDA and CDR2 SQIVND (reference sequence). CDR3 length equals 13 residues. Trimming removed 5 bases at V and 6 bases at J, with 13 bases between. This CDR3 is CASSPPRQAEAFF. DNA for the CDR3: TGTGCCAGTAGTCCCCCGAGGCAGGCTGAAGCTTTCTTT.

This clone was seen a single time. This sequence joins TRBV27 and TRBJ1-6; 9 bases are shared with TRBD1. Per germline, CDR1 MNHEY and CDR2 SMNVEV (reference sequence). V lost 7 bases, J lost 9 bases, and 7 bases stayed unmatched. The CDR3 runs 14 residues. CDR3 residues: CASTGGQGTSPLHF. CDR3 sequence (DNA): TGTGCCAGCACCGGGGGACAGGGCACTTCACCCCTCCACTTT.

The chain couples TRBV7-9 to TRBJ1-2; tentative D call: TRBD1 (6 bases). V lost 0 bases to trimming and J lost 4 bases, with 18 bases between them. Germline lookup yields CDR1 SEHNR and CDR2 FQNEAQ (reference sequence). The CDR3 contains 17 residues. The CDR3 coding sequence is TGTGCCAGCAGCTTAGCGCTAGAAACAGGGACTCGCTATGGCTACACCTTC. Translation: CASSLALETGTRYGYTF. Together with reference TRBV7-9 and TRBJ1-2, the CDR3 gives the full variable domain: DTGVSQNPRHKITKRGQNVTFRCDPISEHNRLYWYRQTLGQGPEFLTYFQNEAQLEKSRLLSDRFSAERPKGSFSTLEIQRTEQGDSAMYLCASSLALETGTRYGYTFGSGTRLTVV.